This T cell receptor (beta chain) was profiled in a study of PD-1 blockade in classical Hodgkin lymphoma. Whole-study results and caveats: Compared with healthy donors, newly diagnosed patients reportedly showed lower baseline TCR diversity. Repertoire differences have undefined causes, possibly disease activity or prior therapy.

Time point: newly diagnosed, previously untreated cHL patient sample. Peripheral samples used as comparators were newly diagnosed, untreated classical Hodgkin lymphoma PBMCs. About this clone itself: Its cognate antigen is unknown.

Data came from immunoSEQ multiplex PCR; TCRdb stores just in-frame clones and leaves some out. The sample shows 25,000 to 35,000 clones, 85% to 95% of them seen only once. Sample: peripheral blood mononuclear cells (PBMCs). This sequence was found in a human donor with classical Hodgkin lymphoma.

Here the CDR3 DNA reads TGTGCCAGCAGCTTAGAAGGGGGAGGTTCACCCCTCCACTTT. Translated: CASSLEGGGSPLHF. This chain links TRBV7-2 with TRBJ1-6; D might be TRBD1 (6 bases). The CDR3 has 14 residues. Germline assignment: CDR1 SGHTA and CDR2 FQGNSA. Between the trimmed V and J ends, which lost 1 base and 9 bases, there was a span of 10 bases.